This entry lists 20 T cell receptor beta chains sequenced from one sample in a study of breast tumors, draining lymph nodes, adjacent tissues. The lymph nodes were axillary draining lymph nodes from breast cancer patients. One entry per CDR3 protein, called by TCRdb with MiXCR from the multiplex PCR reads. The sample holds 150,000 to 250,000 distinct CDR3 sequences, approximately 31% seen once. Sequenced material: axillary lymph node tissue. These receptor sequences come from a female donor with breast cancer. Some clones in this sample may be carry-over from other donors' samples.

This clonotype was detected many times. The CDR3 DNA is TGCGCCAGCAGCCCACCGGGACTAGCTCCCAATGAGCAGTTCTTC. Protein product: CASSPPGLAPNEQFF. The chain employs TRBV5-1 and TRBJ2-1; 9 bases map to TRBD2. The CDR3 runs to 15 residues. Germline CDR1 SGHRS, CDR2 YFSETQ. V shed 4 bases, J shed 6 bases, and the junction held 8 bases outside the gene matches.

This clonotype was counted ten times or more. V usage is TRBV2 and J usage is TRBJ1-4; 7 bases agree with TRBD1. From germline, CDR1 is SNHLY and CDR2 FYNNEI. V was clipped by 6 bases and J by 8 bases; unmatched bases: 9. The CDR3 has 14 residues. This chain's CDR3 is CASSLTGRREKLFF. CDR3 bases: TGTGCCAGCAGCCTGACAGGGAGGCGCGAAAAACTGTTTTTT.

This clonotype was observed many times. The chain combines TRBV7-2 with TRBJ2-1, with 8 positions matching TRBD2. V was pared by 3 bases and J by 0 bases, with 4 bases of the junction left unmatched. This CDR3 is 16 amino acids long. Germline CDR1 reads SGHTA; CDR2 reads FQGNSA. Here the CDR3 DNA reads TGTGCCAGCAGCTTTTCGAGCGGGGGCTCCTACAATGAGCAGTTCTTC. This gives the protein CASSFSSGGSYNEQFF. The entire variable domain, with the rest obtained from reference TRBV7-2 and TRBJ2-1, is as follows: GAGVSQSPSNKVTEKGKDVELRCDPISGHTALYWYRQSLGQGLEFLIYFQGNSAPDKSGLPSDRFSAERTGGSVSTLTIQRTQQEDSAVYLCASSFSSGGSYNEQFFGPGTRLTVL.

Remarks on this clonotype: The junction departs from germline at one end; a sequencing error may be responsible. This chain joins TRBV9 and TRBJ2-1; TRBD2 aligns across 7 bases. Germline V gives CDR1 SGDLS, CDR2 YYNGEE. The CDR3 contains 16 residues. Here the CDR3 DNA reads TGTGCCAGCAGCGTAGGGAGGCGGGAGTCCTACAATGGGCAGTTCTTC. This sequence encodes CASSVGRRESYNGQFF.

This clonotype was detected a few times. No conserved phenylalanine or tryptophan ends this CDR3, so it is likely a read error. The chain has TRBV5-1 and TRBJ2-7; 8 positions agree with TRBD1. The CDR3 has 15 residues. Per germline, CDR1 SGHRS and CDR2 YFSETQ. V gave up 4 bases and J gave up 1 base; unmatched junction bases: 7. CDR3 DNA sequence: TGCGCCAGCAGCCCCGCCGGACAGGGTTCCTACGAGCAGTACTCC. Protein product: CASSPAGQGSYEQYS.

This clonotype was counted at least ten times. The chain's CDR3 is CASSFAEADTQYF. The DNA of the CDR3 is TGTGCCAGCAGCTTTGCCGAGGCGGATACGCAGTATTTT. V gene TRBV7-2 combines with J gene TRBJ2-3, with D uncertain. This CDR3 spans 13 amino acids. Germline values: CDR1 SGHTA, CDR2 FQGNSA. Trimming cost V 3 bases and J 6 bases, with 10 bases left between them.

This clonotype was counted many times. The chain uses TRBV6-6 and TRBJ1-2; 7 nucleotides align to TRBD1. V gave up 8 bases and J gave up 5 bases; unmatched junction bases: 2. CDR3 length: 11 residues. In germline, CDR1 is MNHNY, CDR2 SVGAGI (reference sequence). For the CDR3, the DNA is TGTGCCAGCCAGGGGGGGTATGGCTACACCTTC. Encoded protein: CASQGGYGYTF.

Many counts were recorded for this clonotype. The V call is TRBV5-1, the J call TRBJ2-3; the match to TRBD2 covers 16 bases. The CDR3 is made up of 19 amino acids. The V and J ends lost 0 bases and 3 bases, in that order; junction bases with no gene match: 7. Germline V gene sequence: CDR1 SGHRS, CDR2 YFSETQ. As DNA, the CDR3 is TGCGCCAGCAGCTTGGCCCCGGGACTAGCGGGGGGGCCGACAGATACGCAGTATTTT. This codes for CASSLAPGLAGGPTDTQYF.

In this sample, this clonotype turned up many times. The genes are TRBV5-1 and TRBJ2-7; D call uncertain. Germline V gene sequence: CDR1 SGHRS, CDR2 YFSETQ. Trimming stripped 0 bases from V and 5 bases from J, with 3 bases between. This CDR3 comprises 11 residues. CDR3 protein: CASSLGNEQYF. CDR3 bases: TGCGCCAGCAGCTTGGGAAACGAGCAGTACTTC.

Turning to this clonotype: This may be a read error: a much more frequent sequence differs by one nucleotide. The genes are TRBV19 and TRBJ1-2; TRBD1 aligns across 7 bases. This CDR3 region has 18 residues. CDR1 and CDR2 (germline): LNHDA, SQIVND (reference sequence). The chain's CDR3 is CASSFDRAGGSLGYGSTF. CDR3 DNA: TGTGCCAGTAGTTTCGACAGGGCTGGGGGTTCTCTTGGCTATGGCTCCACCTTC.

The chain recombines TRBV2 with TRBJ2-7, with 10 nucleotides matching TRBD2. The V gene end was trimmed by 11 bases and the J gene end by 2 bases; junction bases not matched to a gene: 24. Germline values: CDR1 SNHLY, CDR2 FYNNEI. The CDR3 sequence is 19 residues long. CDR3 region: CARRPREGSSGSGTYEQYF. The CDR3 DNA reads TGTGCCCGTCGGCCCCGCGAGGGGTCTAGCGGGAGTGGAACCTACGAGCAGTACTTC.

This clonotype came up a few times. CDR3 protein: CASSPRGIAGNKQETQYF. The CDR3 region has the DNA TGTGCCAGCTCACCACGGGGAATCGCGGGAAACAAACAAGAGACCCAGTACTTC. The V and J genes are TRBV18 and TRBJ2-5; maybe TRBD2 (6 bases). V was pared by 1 base and J by 2 bases, with 20 bases between. Germline lookup yields CDR1 KGHSH and CDR2 LQKENI. CDR3 length equals 18 residues.

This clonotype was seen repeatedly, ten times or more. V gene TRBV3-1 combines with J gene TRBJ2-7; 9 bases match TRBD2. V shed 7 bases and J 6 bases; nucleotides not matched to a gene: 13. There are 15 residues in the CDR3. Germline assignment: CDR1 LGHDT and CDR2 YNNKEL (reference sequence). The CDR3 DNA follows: TGTGCCAGCACTCCTAGGGTAGCGGGAGACAGCGAGCAGTACTTC. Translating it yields CASTPRVAGDSEQYF.

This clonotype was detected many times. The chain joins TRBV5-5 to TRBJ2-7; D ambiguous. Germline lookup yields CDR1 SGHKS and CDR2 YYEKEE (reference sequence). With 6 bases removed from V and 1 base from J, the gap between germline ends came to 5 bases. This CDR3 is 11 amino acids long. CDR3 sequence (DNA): TGTGCCAGCACTTCGTCCTACGAGCAGTACTTC. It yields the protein CASTSSYEQYF.

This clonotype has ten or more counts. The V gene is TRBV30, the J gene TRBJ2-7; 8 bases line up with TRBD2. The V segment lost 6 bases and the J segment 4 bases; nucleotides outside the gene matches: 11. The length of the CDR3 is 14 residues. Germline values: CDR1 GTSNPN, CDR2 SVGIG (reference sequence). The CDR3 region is CACIYKSSGYEQYF. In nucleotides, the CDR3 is TGTGCCTGCATATACAAGTCTAGCGGGTACGAGCAGTACTTC.

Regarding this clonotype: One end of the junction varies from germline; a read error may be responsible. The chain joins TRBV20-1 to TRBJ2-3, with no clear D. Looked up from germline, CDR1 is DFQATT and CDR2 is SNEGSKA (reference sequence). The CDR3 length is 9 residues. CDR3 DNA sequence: TGCAGTGCTCGCCTTCATCTAGGTTTT. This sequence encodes CSARLHLGF.

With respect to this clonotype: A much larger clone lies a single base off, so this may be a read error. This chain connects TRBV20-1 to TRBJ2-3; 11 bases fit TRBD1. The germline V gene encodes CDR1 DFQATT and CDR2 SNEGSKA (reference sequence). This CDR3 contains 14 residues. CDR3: CSAPGQGGTATQYF. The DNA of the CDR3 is TGCAGTGCTCCGGGACAGGGGGGAACAGCTACGCAGTATTTT.

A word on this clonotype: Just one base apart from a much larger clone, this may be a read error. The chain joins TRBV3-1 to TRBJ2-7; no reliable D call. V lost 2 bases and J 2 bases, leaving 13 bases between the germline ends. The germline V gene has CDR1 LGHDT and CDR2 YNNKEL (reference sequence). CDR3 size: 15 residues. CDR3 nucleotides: TGTGCCAGCAGCCAAATGACGGGTGTTCCCTACGAGCAGTACTTC. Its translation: CASSQMTGVPYEQYF.

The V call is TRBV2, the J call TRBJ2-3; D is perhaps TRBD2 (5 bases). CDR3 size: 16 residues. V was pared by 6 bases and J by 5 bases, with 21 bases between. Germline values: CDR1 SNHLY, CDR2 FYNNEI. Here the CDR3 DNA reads TGTGCCAGCAGCATAGATCGTGGCGGGCGCATAGATACGCAGTATTTT. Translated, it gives CASSIDRGGRIDTQYF. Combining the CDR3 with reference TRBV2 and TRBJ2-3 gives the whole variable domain EPEVTQTPSHQVTQMGQEVILRCVPISNHLYFYWYRQILGQKVEFLVSFYNNEISEKSEIFDDQFSVERPDGSNFTLKIRSTKLEDSAMYFCASSIDRGGRIDTQYFGPGTRLTVL.

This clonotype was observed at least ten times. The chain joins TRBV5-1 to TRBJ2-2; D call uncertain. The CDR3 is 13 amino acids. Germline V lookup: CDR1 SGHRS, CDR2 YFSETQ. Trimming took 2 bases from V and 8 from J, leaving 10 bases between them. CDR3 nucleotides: TGCGCCAGCAGCTTCGACTGGGCTGGGGAGCTGTTTTTT. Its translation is CASSFDWAGELFF. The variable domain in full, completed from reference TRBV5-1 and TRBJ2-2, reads KAGVTQTPRYLIKTRGQQVTLSCSPISGHRSVSWYQQTPGQGLQFLFEYFSETQRNKGNFPGRFSGRQFSNSRSEMNVSTLELGDSALYLCASSFDWAGELFFGEGSRLTVL.